Each of the 11 T cell receptor beta chains below was sequenced from the same sample in a study of blood T cell repertoires in COVID-19. TCRdb's table, derived via immunoSEQ multiplex PCR, lists solely in-frame clones and lacks some. Among some 300,000 clones listed, roughly 90% were seen once. Material for sequencing was PBMCs or T cells enriched from blood (not recorded which). Receptors originate from a woman aged 30 to 39 who had recovered from COVID-19.

The genes are TRBV25-1 and TRBJ1-1, with a weak D call TRBD1 (6 bases). Trimming cost V 2 bases and J 6 bases, with 13 bases left between them. Germline V gene sequence: CDR1 MGHDK, CDR2 SYGVNS. The CDR3 is made up of 14 amino acids. CDR3 sequence: CASSEPTGLAEAFF. In DNA form, the CDR3 reads TGTGCCAGCAGTGAACCTACAGGGTTGGCTGAAGCTTTCTTT.

The chain employs TRBV19 and TRBJ1-2; 9 bases are shared with TRBD1. CDR3 length equals 15 residues. Germline V gene data show CDR1 as LNHDA and CDR2 as SQIVND (reference sequence). J was trimmed by 8 bases and V by 7 bases; bases with no gene match: 14. The CDR3 reads CASTNRGLPAGGYTF. The CDR3 DNA is TGTGCCAGTACCAACAGGGGGCTCCCCGCGGGGGGCTACACCTTC.

The chain carries TRBV7-8 and TRBJ1-1; 7 bases align to TRBD1. V trimming: 4 bases; J trimming: 1 base; junction bases outside the gene matches: 9. CDR1 SGHVS and CDR2 FQNEAQ come from the germline V gene. This CDR3 is 16 amino acids long. The CDR3 region has the DNA TGTGCCAGCAGCTCCATCAGGGACAGATCGAACACTGAAGCTTTCTTT. It is translated as CASSSIRDRSNTEAFF.

J is TRBJ1-6 and V is TRBV10-1, with TRBD1 as a possible D gene (6 bases). The V end was cut by 7 bases, the J end by 10 bases, with 14 bases between. CDR1 WNHNN and CDR2 SYGVQD come from the germline V gene (reference sequence). CDR3 length equals 13 residues. The chain's CDR3 is CASNHRAGSPLHF. CDR3 bases: TGCGCCAGCAACCACAGGGCTGGATCACCCCTCCACTTT.

This rearrangement joins TRBV18 to TRBJ2-1; no firm D call. V gave up 3 bases and J gave up 6 bases, with 21 bases separating them. CDR3 size: 17 residues. CDR1 is KGHSH and CDR2 is LQKENI in the germline V gene. The CDR3 nucleotides read TGTGCCAGCTCACCCAGGTTGACCACCATTGAGATCAATGAGCAGTTCTTC. This translates into CASSPRLTTIEINEQFF.

In its sample, this clone was seen a few times. Written as DNA, the CDR3 is TGTGCCAGCAGCTTAGCCGGGACTATCTCCTACGAGCAGTACTTC. This codes for CASSLAGTISYEQYF. The J gene is TRBJ2-7, the V gene TRBV11-2, with 7 bases that match TRBD2. The germline CDR1 and CDR2 sequences are SGHAT and FQNNGV. V shed 1 base and J 0 bases; nucleotides not matched to a gene: 3. This CDR3 spans 15 amino acids.

The gene calls are TRBV5-4 and TRBJ1-5; D uncertain. V was pared by 7 bases and J by 2 bases, with 16 bases between. The CDR3 is 15 amino acids. Germline loops: CDR1 SGHNT, CDR2 YYREEE (reference sequence). The CDR3 sequence: CASPSATLGNQPQHF. CDR3 in DNA: TGTGCCAGCCCCAGTGCCACCCTGGGCAATCAGCCCCAGCATTTT.

The chain is built from TRBV7-5 and TRBJ2-3; the DNA was not used to check the table's D call, TRBD1. TRBV7-5 is reported as a pseudogene. The CDR3 is 17 amino acids. The CDR3 DNA sequence: TGTGTCAGAAGCAACACAAAGGATGGGACAAGCACAGATACGCAGTATTTT. Its protein product is CVRSNTKDGTSTDTQYF.

This rearrangement joins TRBV5-8 to TRBJ2-2; perhaps TRBD2 as D (5 bases). The V and J ends lost 2 bases and 3 bases respectively, with 14 bases between them. CDR3 length: 16 residues. Germline V CDR1 and CDR2: SGHTS, YDEGEE. The CDR3, as DNA: TGTGCCAGCAGCTTAGAGCGGCAGCTCTACACCGGGGAGCTGTTTTTT. It translates to CASSLERQLYTGELFF.

The chain links TRBV9 to TRBJ1-1; D is undetermined. This CDR3 has 13 amino acids. Between the trimmed V and J ends, which lost 5 bases and 0 bases, there was a span of 8 bases. Germline values: CDR1 SGDLS, CDR2 YYNGEE. The CDR3 region has the DNA TGTGCCAGCAGTACAGCAATGAACACTGAAGCTTTCTTT. Translating it yields CASSTAMNTEAFF.

V is TRBV29-1 and J is TRBJ2-7, with 7 bases fitting TRBD1. The CDR3 is 16 residues long. V lost 3 bases and J lost 3; bases outside the gene matches: 14. Germline CDR1 and CDR2: SQVTM and ANQGSEA. CDR3 region: CSVDDADRAFGYEQYF. The CDR3 nucleotides are TGCAGCGTTGACGACGCAGACAGGGCTTTTGGCTACGAGCAGTACTTC.